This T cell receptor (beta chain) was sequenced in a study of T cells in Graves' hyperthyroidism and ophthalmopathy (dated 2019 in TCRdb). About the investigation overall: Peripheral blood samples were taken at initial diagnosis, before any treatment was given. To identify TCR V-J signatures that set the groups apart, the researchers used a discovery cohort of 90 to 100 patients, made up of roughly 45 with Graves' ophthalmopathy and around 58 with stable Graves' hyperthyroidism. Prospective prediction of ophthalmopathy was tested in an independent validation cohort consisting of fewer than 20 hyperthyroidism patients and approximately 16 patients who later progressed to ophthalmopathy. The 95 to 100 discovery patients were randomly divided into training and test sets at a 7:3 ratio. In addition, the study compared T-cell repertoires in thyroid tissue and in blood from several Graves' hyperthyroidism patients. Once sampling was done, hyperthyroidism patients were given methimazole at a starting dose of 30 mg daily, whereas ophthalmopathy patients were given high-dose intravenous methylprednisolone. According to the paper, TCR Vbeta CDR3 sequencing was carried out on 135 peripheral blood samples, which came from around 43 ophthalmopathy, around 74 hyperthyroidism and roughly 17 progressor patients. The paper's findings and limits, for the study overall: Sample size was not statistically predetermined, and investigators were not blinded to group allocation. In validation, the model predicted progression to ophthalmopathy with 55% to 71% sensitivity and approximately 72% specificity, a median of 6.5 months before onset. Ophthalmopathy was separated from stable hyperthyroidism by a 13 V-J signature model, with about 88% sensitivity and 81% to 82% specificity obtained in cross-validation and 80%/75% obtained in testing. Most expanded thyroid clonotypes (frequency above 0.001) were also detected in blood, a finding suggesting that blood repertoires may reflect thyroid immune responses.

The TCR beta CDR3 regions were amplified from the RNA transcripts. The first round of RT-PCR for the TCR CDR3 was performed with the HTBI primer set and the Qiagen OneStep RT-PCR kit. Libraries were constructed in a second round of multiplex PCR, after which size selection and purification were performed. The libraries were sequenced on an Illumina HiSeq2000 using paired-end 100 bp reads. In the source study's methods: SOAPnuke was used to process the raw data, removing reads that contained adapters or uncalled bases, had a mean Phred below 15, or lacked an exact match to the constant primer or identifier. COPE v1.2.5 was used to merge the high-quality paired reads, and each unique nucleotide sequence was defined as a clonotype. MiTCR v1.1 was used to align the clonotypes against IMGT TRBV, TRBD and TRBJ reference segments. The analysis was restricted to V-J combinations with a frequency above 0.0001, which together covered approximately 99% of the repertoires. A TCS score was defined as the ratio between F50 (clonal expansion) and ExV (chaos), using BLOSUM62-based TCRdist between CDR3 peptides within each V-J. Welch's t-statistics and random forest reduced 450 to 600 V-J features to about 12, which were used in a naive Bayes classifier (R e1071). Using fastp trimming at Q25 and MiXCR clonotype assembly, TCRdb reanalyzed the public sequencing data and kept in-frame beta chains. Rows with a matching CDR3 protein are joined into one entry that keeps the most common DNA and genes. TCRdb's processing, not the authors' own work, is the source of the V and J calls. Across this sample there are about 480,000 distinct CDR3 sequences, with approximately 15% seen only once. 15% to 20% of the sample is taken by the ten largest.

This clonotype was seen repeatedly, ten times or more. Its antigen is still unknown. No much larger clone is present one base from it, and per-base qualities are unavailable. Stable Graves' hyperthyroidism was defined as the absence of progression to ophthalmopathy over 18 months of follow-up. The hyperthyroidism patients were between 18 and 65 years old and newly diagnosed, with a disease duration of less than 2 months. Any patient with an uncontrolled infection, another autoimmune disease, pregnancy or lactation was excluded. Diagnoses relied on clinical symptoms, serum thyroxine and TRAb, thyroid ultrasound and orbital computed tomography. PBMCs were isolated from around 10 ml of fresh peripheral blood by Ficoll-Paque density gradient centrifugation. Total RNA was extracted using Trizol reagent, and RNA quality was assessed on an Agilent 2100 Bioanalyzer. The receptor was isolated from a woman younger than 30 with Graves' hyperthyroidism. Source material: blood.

At the DNA level, the sequence is TGTGCCAGCAGCCCTTCTAGCGACAGTACGGTAAGGCAGTACTTC. Translated, it gives CASSPSSDSTVRQYF. This sequence uses TRBV3-1 and TRBJ2-7; perhaps TRBD2 is the D gene, with 6 bases matching. The trim is 4 bases for V and 9 bases for J, with a gap of 22 bases between the germline ends. CDR1 and CDR2 were assigned from the germline V gene (reference sequence) as LGHDT and YNNKEL. The CDR3 numbers 15 residues from cysteine through phenylalanine. The read is trimmed to its CDR3 DNA, 45 bases read in frame from base 1.